These 11 T cell receptor beta chains came from one sample sequenced in a study of T cells in Graves' hyperthyroidism and ophthalmopathy. Amplified TCR beta CDR3 regions came from RNA transcripts. A set of HTBI primers served as the primers for a first-round RT-PCR of the TCR CDR3. MiXCR, run by TCRdb on the multiplex PCR reads, gives a single entry per CDR3 protein. The table lists approximately 410,000 distinct CDR3 sequences, roughly 14% of them singletons, with roughly an eighth in the top ten. The sample was blood. The receptors here all came from a man younger than 35 with Graves' ophthalmopathy.

The sample holds many counts of this clonotype. The chain links TRBV20-1 to TRBJ1-2; 9 positions agree with TRBD1. Germline loops: CDR1 DFQATT, CDR2 SNEGSKA (reference sequence). J lost 1 base, V lost 1 base, and 7 bases had no gene match. The CDR3 length is 16 residues. CDR3: CSARVPGQGGNYGYTF. In DNA form, the CDR3 reads TGCAGTGCTAGAGTCCCGGGACAGGGCGGTAACTATGGCTACACCTTC.

This clonotype has at least ten counts. The chain uses TRBV6-2 or TRBV6-3 and TRBJ2-7; D uncertain. Trimming pared 1 base from V and 5 bases from J, leaving 9 bases between. Germline CDR1 reads MNHEY; CDR2 reads SVGEGT. This CDR3 contains 13 residues. In nucleotides, the CDR3 is TGTGCCAGCAGTTACTTGGGGAACCACGAGCAGTACTTC. The encoded protein is CASSYLGNHEQYF.

This rearrangement joins TRBV7-9 to TRBJ2-2; no clear D. V was trimmed by 1 base and J by 5 bases, leaving 8 bases between them. This CDR3 comprises 14 residues. CDR1 and CDR2 from the germline V gene are SEHNR and FQNEAQ (reference sequence). CDR3 amino acids: CASSLGGLTGELFF. The CDR3 DNA reads as TGTGCCAGCAGCTTAGGTGGGCTGACCGGGGAGCTGTTTTTT.

This clonotype was seen a few times. This chain uses TRBV5-4 with TRBJ1-1, with TRBD1 as a possible D gene (6 bases). The V end lost 3 bases, the J end lost 7 bases, and 22 bases lay between the germline ends. This CDR3 has 16 residues. Germline V gives CDR1 SGHNT, CDR2 YYREEE (reference sequence). In DNA, the CDR3 is TGTGCCAGCAGCTGGGAGGTGGGAGGGGGGGTTGGTGAAGCTTTCTTT. It is translated as CASSWEVGGGVGEAFF.

This clonotype was picked up a small number of times. This chain connects TRBV20-1 to TRBJ1-2, with TRBD1 matching over 8 bases. The V segment lost 4 bases and the J segment 6 bases; nucleotides outside the gene matches: 13. This CDR3 is built from 15 residues. CDR1 and CDR2 from the germline V gene are DFQATT and SNEGSKA (reference sequence). CDR3: CSANKAGGKWDGYTF. CDR3 in DNA: TGCAGTGCTAATAAGGCAGGGGGCAAGTGGGATGGCTACACCTTC.

This clonotype appeared many times. The rearrangement links TRBV19 to TRBJ2-5, with D tentatively TRBD2 (5 bases). This CDR3 is built from 14 residues. CDR1 and CDR2 (germline): LNHDA, SQIVND (reference sequence). The V end lost 6 bases, the J end lost 5 bases, and 16 bases lay between the germline ends. For the CDR3, the DNA is TGTGCCAGTAGAGCTCCGGGGTCAAGGGAGACCCAGTACTTC. It encodes CASRAPGSRETQYF.

This chain joins TRBV2 and TRBJ2-5; D is possibly TRBD1 (6 bases). CDR1 and CDR2 from the germline V gene are SNHLY and FYNNEI. V gave up 8 bases and J gave up 5 bases, with 21 bases separating them. The CDR3 has 15 amino acids. CDR3 DNA sequence: TGTGCCAGCCACCCGGTGGGCAGGGGTGGGGAGACCCAGTACTTC. As protein: CASHPVGRGGETQYF.

A few counts support this clonotype. The chain is built from TRBV19 and TRBJ2-3; D uncertain. V lost 5 bases, J lost 2 bases, and 11 bases lay in between. Germline V gene lookup returns CDR1 LNHDA and CDR2 SQIVND (reference sequence). The CDR3 has 14 residues. The CDR3: CASSPREATDTQYF. As DNA, the CDR3 is TGTGCCAGTAGTCCCCGTGAGGCCACAGATACGCAGTATTTT. Based on the CDR3 plus reference TRBV19 and TRBJ2-3, the full variable domain is DGGITQSPKYLFRKEGQNVTLSCEQNLNHDAMYWYRQDPGQGLRLIYYSQIVNDFQKGDIAEGYSVSREKKESFPLTVTSAQKNPTAFYLCASSPREATDTQYFGPGTRLTVL.

This clonotype was counted ten times or more. The rearrangement links TRBV18 to TRBJ1-6, with D possibly TRBD1 on 5 matching bases. The CDR3 is 15 amino acids. Between the trimmed V and J ends, which lost 4 bases and 8 bases, there was a span of 15 bases. The germline V gene has CDR1 KGHSH and CDR2 LQKENI. The CDR3 DNA reads as TGTGCCAGCTCACTGCAGGGCCGCGGGGATTCACCCCTCCACTTT. It is translated as CASSLQGRGDSPLHF.

A few counts support this clonotype. The rearrangement joins TRBV7-9 to TRBJ2-5, with 11 positions matching TRBD1. The germline CDR1 and CDR2 sequences are SEHNR and FQNEAQ (reference sequence). The V segment lost 4 bases and the J segment 7 bases; nucleotides outside the gene matches: 8. The CDR3 has 15 residues. CDR3 coding DNA: TGTGCCAGCAGCTCTGGACAGGGGGCTGATCGGACCCAGTACTTC. This sequence encodes CASSSGQGADRTQYF.

This clonotype was observed at least ten times. The V gene is TRBV18, the J gene TRBJ2-5; D not certain. V shed 3 bases and J shed 2 bases, with 4 bases lying between them. Germline-derived CDR1 and CDR2 are KGHSH and LQKENI. CDR3 length: 12 amino acids. CDR3: CASSPQQETQYF. CDR3 bases: TGTGCCAGCTCACCTCAACAAGAGACCCAGTACTTC.